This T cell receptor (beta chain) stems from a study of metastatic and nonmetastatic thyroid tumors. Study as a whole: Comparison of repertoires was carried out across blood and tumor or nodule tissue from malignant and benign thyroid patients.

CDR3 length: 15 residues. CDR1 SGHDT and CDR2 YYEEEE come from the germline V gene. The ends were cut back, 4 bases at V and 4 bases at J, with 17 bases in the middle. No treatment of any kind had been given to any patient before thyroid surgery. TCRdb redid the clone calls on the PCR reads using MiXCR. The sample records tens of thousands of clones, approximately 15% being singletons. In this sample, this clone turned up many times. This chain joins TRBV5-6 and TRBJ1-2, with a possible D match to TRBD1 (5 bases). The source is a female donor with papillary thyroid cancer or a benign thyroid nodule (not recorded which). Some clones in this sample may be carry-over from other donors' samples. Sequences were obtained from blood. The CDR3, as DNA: TGTGCCAGCAGCGCCTTTCGGCAGGGACTCTATGGCTACACCTTC. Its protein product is CASSAFRQGLYGYTF.